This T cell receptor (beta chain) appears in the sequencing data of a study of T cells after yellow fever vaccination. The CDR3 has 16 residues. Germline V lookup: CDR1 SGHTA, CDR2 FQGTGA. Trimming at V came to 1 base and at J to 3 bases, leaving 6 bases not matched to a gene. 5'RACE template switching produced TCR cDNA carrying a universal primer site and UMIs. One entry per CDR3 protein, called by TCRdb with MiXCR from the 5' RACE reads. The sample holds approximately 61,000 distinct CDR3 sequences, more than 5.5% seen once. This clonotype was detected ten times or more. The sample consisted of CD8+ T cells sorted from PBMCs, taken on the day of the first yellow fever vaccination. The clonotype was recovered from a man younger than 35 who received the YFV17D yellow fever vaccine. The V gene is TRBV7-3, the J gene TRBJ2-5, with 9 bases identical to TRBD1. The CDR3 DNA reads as TGTGCCAGCAGCTTAATCTCCGGGACAGGGAAAGAGACCCAGTACTTC. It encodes CASSLISGTGKETQYF.